This T cell receptor beta chain appears in the sequencing data of a study of radiation and T cells in renal cell carcinoma. Study findings and constraints: In blood, top tumor clones expanded by 2 weeks, shrinking by 4.

Regarding this clone: Its specificity is not known.

Data came from immunoSEQ multiplex PCR; TCRdb stores just in-frame clones and leaves some out. This sample yields about 130,000 clones, of which 88% are seen a single time; around 12% belongs to the top ten. Time point denoted: baseline pretreatment blood. Noted treatment: 15 Gy SBRT to primary tumor, nephrectomy 4 weeks later. Serial blood draws occurred at baseline and 2 and 4 weeks post-SBRT. Trimming left V 3 bases short and J 2 bases short, with 10 bases between. Germline CDR1 reads LNHDA; CDR2 reads SQIVND (reference sequence). This CDR3 contains 14 residues. This specimen consisted of blood, obtained from a patient whose treatment included radiotherapy and nephrectomy. The receptor was derived from a woman in her 50s with renal cell carcinoma. The chain employs TRBV19 and TRBJ1-2; D gene unclear. The CDR3 protein is CASSIVTENYGYTF. The CDR3 nucleotides read TGTGCCAGTAGTATCGTGACGGAAAACTATGGCTACACCTTC.